This TCR beta chain is drawn from a study of CD4+ T cells in melanoma. Germline V gene lookup returns CDR1 MGHRA and CDR2 YSYEKL. V was trimmed by 4 bases and J by 5 bases, leaving 18 bases between them. The CDR3 runs to 16 residues. Using immunoSEQ multiplex PCR, the repertoire was profiled, and TCRdb retains in-frame clones only, with some absent. The sample lists about 4,200 clones, under 75% occurring once. This clone turned up a few times. This chain links TRBV4-1 with TRBJ2-1; D might be TRBD2 (7 bases). The sequenced sample was cells from a culture (not recorded whether cultured in vitro). This TCR derives from a human donor with melanoma. The CDR3 reads CASSRHWGGAHNEQFF. The CDR3 DNA is TGCGCCAGCAGCCGACATTGGGGGGGGGCCCACAATGAGCAGTTCTTC.